The present entry profiles one TCR beta chain with its context. What antigen it recognizes has not been identified. Base-call qualities are not available, and no considerably larger clone is one nucleotide away. Spanning cysteine to phenylalanine, the CDR3 consists of 12 amino acids. The entry retains the CDR3 DNA only, 36 bases that are in frame from base 1. Looking up the germline V gene yields CDR1 MDHEN and CDR2 SYDVKM. V is pared back by 5 bases and J by 9 bases, with 11 bases lying between the germline termini. TCRbeta CDR3 regions were amplified from genomic DNA by means of the immunoSEQ Assay, a bias-controlled multiplex PCR. The paper's processing steps were these. Within the assay, amplification of reference gene primers was used to estimate how many nucleated cells each sample contained. To quantify the absolute abundance of each unique TCRbeta CDR3 rearrangement, sequence reads were collapsed and filtered. For each sample, productive Simpson clonality was calculated by taking the square root of Simpson's diversity index across productive rearrangements. TCRdb holds this immuneACCESS table with in-frame rearrangements only. Some clones are missing; in checked studies, unresolved V genes explain under half, and the rest has no known cause. D and trimming come from the DNA, and the V and J calls and clone size come from that table. Across this sample there are 80,000 to 100,000 clones, with around 88% seen only once. The ten largest clonotypes hold roughly 2% of the sample.

One collaborating source in Seattle enrolled patients during active infection and followed them longitudinally through the course of disease. Collaborating institutions collected whole blood in K2EDTA tubes following their own protocols. Collaborator samples were shipped for TCRbeta analysis as frozen whole blood, isolated PBMCs, or DNA extracted from either sample type. The sample comes from a study of blood T cell repertoires in COVID-19 (TCRdb year 2020). About the full investigation: The collaborator samples originated in the United States, Italy and Spain and spanned the acute and convalescent phases of COVID-19. A de-identified subject ID, COVID-19 status, age in years and sex were almost always included in the sample metadata. The material from the prospective study consisted of cDNA or gDNA derived from T cells, B-cell-depleted T cells, or PBMCs. A freely available public database, intended as a resource for researchers studying the immune response to SARS-CoV-2, is where the repertoires were released. Samples were obtained from the ongoing ImmuneRACE study (first 160 participants) and from about 1,300 subjects provided by 6 global collaborators. HLA class I and class II types, where available, came from metadata supplied by the sample provider rather than from assay-based typing. Subjects who had been exposed to COVID-19, were actively infected with it, or had recovered from it provided the deeply sampled blood TCRbeta repertoires that made up the dataset. On the study overall, not on this receptor specifically: How much clinical and demographic metadata was included differed by source and by participant, and the metadata was provided uncurated.

The TCR was taken from a man between 50 and 59 years old with COVID-19, enrolled during active disease. The sample comprised peripheral blood. The V gene is TRBV28 and the J gene is TRBJ1-5; the D gene cannot be resolved reliably. The CDR3 region reads CASSTRSLPQHF. The sequenced DNA is TGTGCCAGCAGTACTCGATCGTTGCCCCAGCATTTT.